This T cell receptor beta chain originates from a study of Ad26.COV2.S vaccination and SARS-CoV-2 variants. Across the whole study: Administration of Ad26.COV2.S was intramuscular, either once or twice 56 days apart. Study results and caveats: Placebo recipients trailed vaccine recipients in spike-specific TCR breadth.

Repertoires were generated with immunoSEQ multiplex PCR, while TCRdb's copy carries only in-frame clones and drops some. Found here are 410,000 or so clones, 90% of them singletons; the top ten hold roughly an eighth. Trimming removed 4 bases from V and 4 bases from J, with 14 bases in between. CDR3 length: 15 residues. Germline CDR1 reads MNHEY; CDR2 reads SVGEGT. Treatment in this sample: over 15 received Ad26.COV2.S at low or high dose, single or two shots; about 5 received placebo; per-sample allocation not given. Collection of samples fell on day 63 after the first vaccine or placebo injection. An Ad26 vector carrying the Wuhan-strain SARS-CoV-2 spike served as the vaccine. Notes on this clone: Its antigen is not identified.

J is TRBJ2-1 and V is TRBV6-2 or TRBV6-3, with D perhaps TRBD2 (5 bases). The starting material was peripheral blood, obtained in a trial of Ad26.COV2.S vaccine versus placebo. The source of this sequence is a person between 18 and 59 years old who received the Ad26.COV2.S COVID-19 vaccine or a placebo. CDR3 protein: CASSFTSPLYNEQFF. The DNA for the CDR3 is TGTGCCAGCAGTTTTACTAGTCCCCTGTACAATGAGCAGTTCTTC.